This T cell receptor (beta chain) was recovered during a study of cytomegalovirus exposure and HLA in healthy donors. The overall study: Early released data had tens of millions of unique TCRs, all coming from HLA-typed donors. Membership in the Caucasian-associated ancestry cluster was found for about four fifths of nearly 400 genotyped donors.

Concerning this clone itself: Its antigen is still unknown.

Germline loops: CDR1 MNHNS, CDR2 SASEGT. Trimming stripped 4 bases from V and 5 bases from J, with 11 bases between. CDR3 length equals 14 residues. Primers for the PCR totalled 60 Vbeta and 13 Jbeta. Assay: immunoSEQ multiplex PCR; the TCRdb copy retains only in-frame clones and omits some. The sample's table shows more than 55,000 clones. Study results and limitations: The study designated roughly 160 TCR beta chains cytomegalovirus-associated.

This sequence joins TRBV6-1 and TRBJ2-2; a weak D match, TRBD2 (5 bases). The TCR sequence derives from a woman aged 40-49 years in good health and CMV-seropositive. Sequencing input: PBMCs. The CDR3 nucleotides are TGTGCCAGCAGTGGAGGGCCGGGAACCGGGGAGCTGTTTTTT. This sequence encodes CASSGGPGTGELFF.